This TCR beta chain was obtained from a study of CD8+CD57+ T cells in acquired aplastic anemia (dated by TCRdb to 2016 to 2019). Background for the entire study: Extracted DNA from sorted CD4+ and CD8+ cells averaged about 3 ug, ranging from about 0.19 to 30 ug. A CD8+CD57+ expansion meant a frequency higher than the mean frequency seen in healthy subjects. The paper's findings and limits, for the study overall: Patients and healthy controls showed no significant difference in CD8+ Simpson's diversity (P=0.060). Around 28 CD8+ CDR3 sequences were found to be shared between patients and controls, but these sequences appeared to be highly expressed in patients and within the immunodominant clones of the patients.

The patients picked for sequencing were ones in whom flow cytometry had shown an expansion of CD8+CD57+ cells. Every patient had a diagnosis of severe acquired aplastic anemia based on International Study of Aplastic Anemia and Agranulocytosis and Camitta criteria. At the time blood was sampled, none of the patients had received any therapy. The study deep-sequenced TCR repertoires of sorted CD4+ and CD8+ blood T cells from severe aplastic anemia patients and healthy subjects. Patients were enrolled in the USA under clinicaltrials.gov protocols 00001620, 01623167, 00001397, 00071045, 00081523 and 00961064. Ficoll-Paque density gradient centrifugation was used to isolate peripheral blood mononuclear cells. Before DNA extraction, CD4+ and CD8+ T cells were sorted with FACS or magnetic beads. Taken from the germline V gene, the CDR1 and CDR2 loops are MGHRA and YSYEKL. The CDR3 measures 15 amino acids from cysteine to phenylalanine. Here the CDR3 DNA is all that survives: 45 bases in frame from base 1. V and J are truncated by 0 bases and 2 bases respectively, leaving an intervening sequence of 9 bases.

This clonotype was observed many times. Its antigen remains unidentified. One base away there is no much larger clone; base qualities are not given. Genomic DNA was used as template for profiling of TCR beta VDJ combinations and CDR3 sequences. An Illumina HiSeq 2000 was the platform used for TCR repertoire sequencing. On the study's bioinformatics: Repertoire assessment relied on Simpson's diversity index, CDR3 size and DJ length profiles, and TRBV/TRBJ rearrangement plots. Whichever DNA sequence was most abundant in the deep sequencing data was defined as the immunodominant clone. CDR3 amino acid sequences were screened for sharing across subjects and were compared with published repertoires and the VDJdb database. TCRdb's own reprocessing of the public reads used fastp at Q25 and MiXCR and kept productive beta chains. When rows share a CDR3 protein, they turn into one entry using the most common DNA and genes. These V and J calls originate from TCRdb's pipeline instead of the authors' own analysis. Across this sample there are about 41,000 distinct CDR3 sequences, with roughly 63% seen only once. Jointly, the top ten make up 59% of the sample.

The source material was sorted CD4+, CD8+, or CD8+CD57+ T cells (not recorded which) from PBMCs. The source is a human donor with aplastic anemia. The rearranged chain carries TRBV4-1 and TRBJ2-3; TRBD2 is a weak D gene call, 6 bases matching. For the CDR3, the sequence is CASSQEGTVTDTQYF. The DNA sequence is TGCGCCAGCAGCCAAGAGGGGACTGTCACAGATACGCAGTATTTT.